This T cell receptor (beta chain) was identified during a study of shared clonotypes between healthy human individuals. This CDR3 has 12 amino acids. Trimming cost V 6 bases and J 5 bases, with 10 bases left between them. CDR1 and CDR2 from the germline V gene are MDHEN and SYDVKM. Clones were read by immunoSEQ multiplex PCR, and TCRdb kept only the in-frame ones, dropping some. The sample lists about 680,000 clones; approximately 74% were seen once. Overall study results and limits: In contrast to clonotypes shared by all four donors, non-shared clonotypes had lower generation probabilities.

Notes on this clone: The antigen is undetermined.

The TCR was taken from a woman between 25 and 40 years old in good health. The gene calls are TRBV28 and TRBJ1-2; no clear D. The material sequenced was memory CD4+ T cells sorted from blood. Subset given: CD45RA-negative fraction. The CDR3 region has the DNA TGTGCCAGCAGGAATTTTTGGTATGGCTACACCTTC. Protein product: CASRNFWYGYTF.